This T cell receptor beta chain was sequenced for a study of cytomegalovirus exposure and HLA in healthy donors. Study summary: Among the approximately 430 donors who were genotyped, 81% fell in the genetic ancestry cluster that is associated with self-reported Caucasian donors.

Primers included in the PCR were 60 Vbeta and 13 Jbeta primers. Using immunoSEQ multiplex PCR, the repertoire was profiled, and TCRdb retains in-frame clones only, with some absent. The table lists some 150,000 clones, approximately 79% of them singletons. CDR3 length: 12 amino acids. The V gene's germline CDR1 is MNHEY and CDR2 SMNVEV (reference sequence). The ends were cut back, 2 bases at V and 8 bases at J, with 9 bases in the middle. Study results and caveats: Among the CMV-associated chains, a few were confirmed in vitro as specific for CMV antigens.

As for this clone: As yet, its antigen is unknown.

This chain links TRBV27 with TRBJ1-2, with a tentative D call TRBD1 (5 bases). What was sequenced was PBMCs. This receptor was identified in a woman younger than 45 in good health and CMV-seronegative. CDR3 region: CASSLPGGGYTF. The CDR3 nucleotides read TGTGCCAGCAGTTTACCGGGGGGGGGCTACACCTTC.